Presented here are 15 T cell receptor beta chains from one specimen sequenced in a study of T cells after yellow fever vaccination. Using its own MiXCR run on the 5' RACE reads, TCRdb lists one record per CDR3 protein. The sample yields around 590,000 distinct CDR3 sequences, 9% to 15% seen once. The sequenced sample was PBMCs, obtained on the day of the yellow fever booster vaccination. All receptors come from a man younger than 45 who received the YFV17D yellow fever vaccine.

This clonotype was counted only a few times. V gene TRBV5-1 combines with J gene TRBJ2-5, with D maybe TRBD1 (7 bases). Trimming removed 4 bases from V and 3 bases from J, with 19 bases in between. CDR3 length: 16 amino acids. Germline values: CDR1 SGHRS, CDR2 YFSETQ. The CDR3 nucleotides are TGCGCCAGCAGCCCCTCGGACAGGTCGGGGGAAGAGACCCAGTACTTC. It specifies CASSPSDRSGEETQYF.

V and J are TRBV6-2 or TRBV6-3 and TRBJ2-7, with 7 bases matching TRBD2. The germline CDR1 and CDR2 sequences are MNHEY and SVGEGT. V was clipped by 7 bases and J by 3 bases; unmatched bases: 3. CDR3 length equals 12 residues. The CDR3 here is CASTREGYEQYF. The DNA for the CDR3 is TGTGCCAGCACTAGGGAGGGCTACGAGCAGTACTTC.

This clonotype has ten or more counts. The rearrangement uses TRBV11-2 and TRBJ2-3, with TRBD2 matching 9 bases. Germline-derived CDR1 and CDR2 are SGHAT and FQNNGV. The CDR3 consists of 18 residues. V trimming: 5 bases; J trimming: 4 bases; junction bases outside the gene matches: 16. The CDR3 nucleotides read TGTGCCAGCAGCCTCACCTCAGGGGGTAGCGGGAGATCAGATACGCAGTATTTT. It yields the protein CASSLTSGGSGRSDTQYF.

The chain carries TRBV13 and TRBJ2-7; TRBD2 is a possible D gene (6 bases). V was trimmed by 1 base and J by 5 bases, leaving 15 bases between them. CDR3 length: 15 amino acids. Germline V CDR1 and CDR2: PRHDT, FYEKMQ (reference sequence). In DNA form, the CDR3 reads TGTGCCAGCAGCTTAGTACGGCCCGGGGGTAACGAGCAGTACTTC. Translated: CASSLVRPGGNEQYF.

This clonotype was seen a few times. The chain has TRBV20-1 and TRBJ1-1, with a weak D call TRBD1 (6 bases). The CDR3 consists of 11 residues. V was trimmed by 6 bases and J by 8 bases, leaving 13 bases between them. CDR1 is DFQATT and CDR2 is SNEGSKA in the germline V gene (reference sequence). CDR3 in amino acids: CSAWDNPEAFF. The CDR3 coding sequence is TGCAGTGCATGGGACAATCCCGAAGCTTTCTTT.

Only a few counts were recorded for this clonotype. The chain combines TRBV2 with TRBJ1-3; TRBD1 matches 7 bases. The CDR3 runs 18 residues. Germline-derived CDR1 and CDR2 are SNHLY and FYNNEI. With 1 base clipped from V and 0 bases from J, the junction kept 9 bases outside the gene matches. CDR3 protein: CASSEERTGASSGNTIYF. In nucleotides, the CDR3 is TGTGCCAGCAGTGAAGAGAGGACAGGCGCTAGCTCTGGAAACACCATATATTTT.

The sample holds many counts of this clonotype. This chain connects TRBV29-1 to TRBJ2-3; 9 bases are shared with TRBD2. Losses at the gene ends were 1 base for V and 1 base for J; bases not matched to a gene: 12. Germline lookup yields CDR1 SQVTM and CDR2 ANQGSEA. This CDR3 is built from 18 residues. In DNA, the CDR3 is TGCAGCGTTGAAGGGGGCGGGAGGGCGTCCCTCGGCACAGATACGCAGTATTTT. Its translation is CSVEGGGRASLGTDTQYF.

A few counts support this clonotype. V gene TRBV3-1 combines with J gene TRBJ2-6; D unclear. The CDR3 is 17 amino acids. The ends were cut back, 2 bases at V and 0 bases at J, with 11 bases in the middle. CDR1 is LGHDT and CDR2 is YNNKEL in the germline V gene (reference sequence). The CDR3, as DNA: TGTGCCAGCAGCCAACAGAGGAGCAGCTCTGGGGCCAACGTCCTGACTTTC. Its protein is CASSQQRSSSGANVLTF. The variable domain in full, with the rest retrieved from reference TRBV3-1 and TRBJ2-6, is DTAVSQTPKYLVTQMGNDKSIKCEQNLGHDTMYWYKQDSKKFLKIMFSYNNKELIINETVPNRFSPKSPDKAHLNLHINSLELGDSAVYFCASSQQRSSSGANVLTFGAGSRLTVL.

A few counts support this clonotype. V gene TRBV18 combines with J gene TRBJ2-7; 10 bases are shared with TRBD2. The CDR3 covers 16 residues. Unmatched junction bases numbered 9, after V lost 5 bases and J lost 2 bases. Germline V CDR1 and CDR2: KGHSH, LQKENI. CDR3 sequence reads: CASSTWTSGKPYEQYF. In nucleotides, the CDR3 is TGTGCCAGCTCAACGTGGACTAGCGGTAAACCCTACGAGCAGTACTTC.

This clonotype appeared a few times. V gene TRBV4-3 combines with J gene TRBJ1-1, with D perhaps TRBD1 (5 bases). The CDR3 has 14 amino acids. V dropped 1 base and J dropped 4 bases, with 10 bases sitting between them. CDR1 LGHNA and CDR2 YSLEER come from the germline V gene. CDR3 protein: CASSQVWGGTEAFF. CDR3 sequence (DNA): TGCGCCAGCAGCCAAGTTTGGGGGGGCACTGAAGCTTTCTTT.

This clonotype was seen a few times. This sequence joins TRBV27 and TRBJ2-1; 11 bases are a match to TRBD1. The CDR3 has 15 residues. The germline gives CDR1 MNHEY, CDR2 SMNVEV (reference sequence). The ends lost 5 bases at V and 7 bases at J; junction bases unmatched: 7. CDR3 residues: CASSPWTGGRNEQFF. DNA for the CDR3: TGTGCCAGCAGTCCTTGGACAGGGGGCAGGAATGAGCAGTTCTTC.

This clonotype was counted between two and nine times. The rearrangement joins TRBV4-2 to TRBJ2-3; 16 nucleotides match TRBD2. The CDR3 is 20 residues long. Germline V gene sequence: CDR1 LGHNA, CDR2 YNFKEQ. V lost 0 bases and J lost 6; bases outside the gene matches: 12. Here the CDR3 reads CASSQEVGLAGGPVWDTQYF. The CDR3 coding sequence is TGTGCCAGCAGCCAAGAAGTGGGACTAGCGGGAGGGCCAGTATGGGATACGCAGTATTTT.

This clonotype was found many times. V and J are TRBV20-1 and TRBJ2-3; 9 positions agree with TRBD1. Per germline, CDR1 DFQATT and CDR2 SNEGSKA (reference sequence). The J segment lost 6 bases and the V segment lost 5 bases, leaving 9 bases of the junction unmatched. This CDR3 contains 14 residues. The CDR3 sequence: CSAPPGQGFDTQYF. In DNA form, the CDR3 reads TGCAGTGCTCCCCCGGGACAGGGATTTGATACGCAGTATTTT.

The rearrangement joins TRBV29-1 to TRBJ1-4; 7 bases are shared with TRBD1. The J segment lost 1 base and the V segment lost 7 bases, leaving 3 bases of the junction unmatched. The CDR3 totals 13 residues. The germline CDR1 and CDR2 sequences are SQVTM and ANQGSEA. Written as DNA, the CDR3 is TGCAGCGGAACAGGGGAAACTAATGAAAAACTGTTTTTT. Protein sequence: CSGTGETNEKLFF.

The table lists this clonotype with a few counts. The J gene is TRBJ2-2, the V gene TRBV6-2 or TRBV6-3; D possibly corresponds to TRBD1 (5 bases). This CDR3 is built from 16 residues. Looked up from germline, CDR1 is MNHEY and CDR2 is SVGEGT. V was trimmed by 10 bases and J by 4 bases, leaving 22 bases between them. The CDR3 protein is CATGGAFPSRTGELFF. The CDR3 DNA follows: TGTGCCACCGGTGGGGCCTTTCCCTCTCGCACCGGGGAGCTGTTTTTT.